This section outlines one TCR beta chain sequence together with its context. Its antigen is not known. The CDR3 sequence is 15 residues long. The germline gives CDR1 KGHSH, CDR2 LQKENI. V was clipped by 3 bases and J by 5 bases; unmatched bases: 9. This sample stems from a study of T cell responses to AZD1222 COVID-19 vaccine. Study as a whole: Analyses pooled second doses at about 4 or about 12 weeks. Study-level results: Recipients of two AZD1222 doses showed rising Spike-specific TCR breadth and depth. No repertoire was sampled before or during the peak T cell response, only after it. A mostly white British donor set with more females was recruited, and clonal diversity was possibly underestimated.

TCRdb keeps only in-frame clones here, not all; method: immunoSEQ multiplex PCR. The sample records some 140,000 clones, 88% being singletons. This clonotype was obtained from an adult in good health. The sample here was peripheral blood, taken on day 0 of AZD1222 vaccination. The chain employs TRBV18 and TRBJ1-1, with 7 bases that match TRBD1. The CDR3 here is CASSPLSRGGTEAFF. The CDR3 nucleotides are TGTGCCAGCTCACCCTTATCCAGGGGGGGGACTGAAGCTTTCTTT.